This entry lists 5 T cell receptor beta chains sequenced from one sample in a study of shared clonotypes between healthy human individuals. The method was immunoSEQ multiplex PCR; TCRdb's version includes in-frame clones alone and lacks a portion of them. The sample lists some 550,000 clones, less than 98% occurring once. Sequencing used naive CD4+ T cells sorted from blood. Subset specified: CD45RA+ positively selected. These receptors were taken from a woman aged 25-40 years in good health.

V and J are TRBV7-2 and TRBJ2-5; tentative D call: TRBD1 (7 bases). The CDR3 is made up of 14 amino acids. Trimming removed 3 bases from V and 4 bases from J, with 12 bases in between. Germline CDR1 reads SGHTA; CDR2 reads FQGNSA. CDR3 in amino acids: CASSFQGGGETQYF. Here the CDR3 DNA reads TGTGCCAGCAGCTTTCAGGGGGGCGGAGAGACCCAGTACTTC.

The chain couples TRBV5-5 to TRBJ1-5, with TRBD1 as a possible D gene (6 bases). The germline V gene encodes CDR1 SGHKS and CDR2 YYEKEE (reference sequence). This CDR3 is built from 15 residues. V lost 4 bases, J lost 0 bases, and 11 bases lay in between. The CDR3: CASSKDSNSNQPQHF. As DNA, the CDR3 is TGTGCCAGCAGCAAGGACAGTAATAGCAATCAGCCCCAGCATTTT.

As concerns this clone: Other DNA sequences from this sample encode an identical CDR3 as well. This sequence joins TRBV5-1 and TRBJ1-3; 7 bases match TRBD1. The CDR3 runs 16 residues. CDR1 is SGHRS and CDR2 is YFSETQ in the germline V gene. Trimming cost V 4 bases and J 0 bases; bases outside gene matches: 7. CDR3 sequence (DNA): TGCGCCAGCAGCGGGGGGACAGTAAGCTCTGGAAACACCATATATTTT. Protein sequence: CASSGGTVSSGNTIYF.

The CDR3 loop reads CASKPRQGLMGTDTQYF. The CDR3, as DNA: TGCGCCAGCAAGCCTCGTCAGGGACTCATGGGCACAGATACGCAGTATTTT. The genes are TRBV5-1 and TRBJ2-3; maybe TRBD2 (6 bases). From germline, CDR1 is SGHRS and CDR2 YFSETQ. V was trimmed by 6 bases and J by 1 base, leaving 21 bases between them. This CDR3 is built from 17 residues. Variable domain in full (rest from reference TRBV5-1 and TRBJ2-3): KAGVTQTPRYLIKTRGQQVTLSCSPISGHRSVSWYQQTPGQGLQFLFEYFSETQRNKGNFPGRFSGRQFSNSRSEMNVSTLELGDSALYLCASKPRQGLMGTDTQYFGPGTRLTVL.

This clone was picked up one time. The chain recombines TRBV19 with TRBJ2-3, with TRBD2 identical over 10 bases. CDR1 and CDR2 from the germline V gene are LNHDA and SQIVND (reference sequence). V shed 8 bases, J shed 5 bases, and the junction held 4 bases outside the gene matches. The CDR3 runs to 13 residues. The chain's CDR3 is CASLAGVGDTQYF. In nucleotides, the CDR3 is TGTGCCAGTCTAGCGGGAGTGGGAGATACGCAGTATTTT.